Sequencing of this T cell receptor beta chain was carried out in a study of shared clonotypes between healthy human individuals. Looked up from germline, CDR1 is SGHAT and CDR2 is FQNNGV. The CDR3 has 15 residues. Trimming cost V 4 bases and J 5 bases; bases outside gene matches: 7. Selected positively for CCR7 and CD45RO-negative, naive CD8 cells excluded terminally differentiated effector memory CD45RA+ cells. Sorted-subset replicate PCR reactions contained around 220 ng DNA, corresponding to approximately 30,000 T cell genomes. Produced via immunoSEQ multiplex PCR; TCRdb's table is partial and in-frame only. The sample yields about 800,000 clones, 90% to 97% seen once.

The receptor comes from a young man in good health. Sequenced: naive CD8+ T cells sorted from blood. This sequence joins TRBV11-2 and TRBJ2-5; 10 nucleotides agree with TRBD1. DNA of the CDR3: TGTGCCAGCAGCTCGACAGGGGGCTGGATTGAGACCCAGTACTTC. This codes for CASSSTGGWIETQYF.